What follows are 16 T cell receptor beta chains derived from one specimen sequenced in a study of prognosis after radiotherapy for stage I lung cancer. Amplicons of TCR beta CDR3 were generated from genomic DNA by two-round multiplex PCR. TRBV and TRBJ genes each had their own specific primers in first-round PCR. One entry per CDR3 protein results from TCRdb running MiXCR on the multiplex PCR reads. The table lists around 26,000 distinct CDR3 sequences, more than 45% of them singletons, with around 14% in the top ten. Sample: PBMCs, taken before or after stereotactic body radiation therapy (not recorded which). These receptors originate from a donor aged 50 or older with non-small cell lung cancer.

This clonotype has at least ten counts. This chain joins TRBV3-1 and TRBJ2-7; either TRBD1 or TRBD2 may fit D (5 bases each). V gave up 0 bases and J gave up 3 bases, with 9 bases separating them. The CDR3 loop spans 14 amino acids. Germline V CDR1 and CDR2: LGHDT, YNNKEL (reference sequence). CDR3 amino acids: CASSQEPGHYEQYF. The CDR3 DNA follows: TGTGCCAGCAGCCAAGAGCCGGGGCACTACGAGCAGTACTTC.

The V call is TRBV25-1, the J call TRBJ2-1; D ambiguous. Per the germline V gene, CDR1 is MGHDK and CDR2 is SYGVNS. Trimming removed 6 bases at V and 10 bases at J, with 16 bases between. The CDR3 extends over 13 amino acids. As DNA, the CDR3 is TGTGCCAGCAGCCTTAGCTGGGGAAGCGAGCAGTTCTTC. Amino acid sequence: CASSLSWGSEQFF.

This clonotype was seen many times. V gene TRBV5-1 combines with J gene TRBJ2-1; 10 positions agree with TRBD2. After removal of 0 bases from V and 3 bases from J, the junction contained 3 bases not matched to a gene. The CDR3 contains 16 residues. Germline V gene sequence: CDR1 SGHRS, CDR2 YFSETQ. The chain's CDR3 is CASSLEGTSVYNEQFF. CDR3 DNA sequence: TGCGCCAGCAGCTTGGAGGGGACTAGCGTCTACAATGAGCAGTTCTTC.

V usage is TRBV9 and J usage is TRBJ2-5; 12 bases match TRBD2. Germline V gene sequence: CDR1 SGDLS, CDR2 YYNGEE. There are 15 residues in the CDR3. The J segment lost 4 bases and the V segment lost 2 bases, leaving 3 bases of the junction unmatched. The CDR3 bases are TGTGCCAGCAGCGTGGCTAGCGGGGGGGTAGAGACCCAGTACTTC. It yields the protein CASSVASGGVETQYF.

In the case of this clonotype: This likely came from a read error, as a far larger clone is one base away. The chain joins TRBV6-8 to TRBJ2-3, with D perhaps TRBD1 (6 bases). The CDR3 consists of 14 residues. Per the germline V gene, CDR1 is MNHGY and CDR2 is SAAAGT. The V end was cut by 2 bases, the J end by 6 bases, with 12 bases between. The CDR3 is CASSYGTPSDTQYF. DNA of the CDR3: TGTGCCAGCAGTTACGGGACACCGAGTGATACGCAGTATTTT.

In nucleotides, the CDR3 is TGTGCCAGCAGCTTTGGGGGCTTGGATACCCAGTACTTC. This encodes CASSFGGLDTQYF. The genes are TRBV7-3 and TRBJ2-5, with D possibly matching TRBD1 (6 bases). CDR3 length: 13 residues. Trimming shortened V by 3 bases and J by 8 bases, and 13 bases separated the two germline ends. From germline, CDR1 is SGHTA and CDR2 FQGTGA.

This clonotype was observed a few times. A clone one base away is much larger, so this may be a read error. The rearrangement uses TRBV18 and TRBJ1-6; 10 bases agree with TRBD1. J gave up 5 bases and V 3 bases, and 1 base lay outside the gene matches. CDR1 KGHSH and CDR2 LQKENI come from the germline V gene. The CDR3 has 15 amino acids. The CDR3 DNA sequence: TGTGCCAGCTCACCGGGACAGGGGCATAATTCACCCCTCCACTTT. This codes for CASSPGQGHNSPLHF.

This clonotype was seen at least ten times. The chain recombines TRBV14 with TRBJ2-7; 8 bases line up with TRBD2. CDR3 size: 16 residues. The V segment lost 1 base and the J segment 3 bases; nucleotides outside the gene matches: 8. Germline-derived CDR1 and CDR2 are SGHDN and FVKESK. As DNA, the CDR3 is TGTGCCAGCAGCCAAGGGGGCCGGGGGGGTGTCTACGAGCAGTACTTC. The encoded protein is CASSQGGRGGVYEQYF. The full variable domain, completed using reference TRBV14 and TRBJ2-7, is EAGVTQFPSHSVIEKGQTVTLRCDPISGHDNLYWYRRVMGKEIKFLLHFVKESKQDESGMPNNRFLAERTGGTYSTLKVQPAELEDSGVYFCASSQGGRGGVYEQYFGPGTRLTVT.

About this clonotype: Being one base from a much bigger clone, this may be a read error. This chain connects TRBV14 to TRBJ2-2; D not certain. CDR1 and CDR2 from the germline V gene are SGHDN and FVKESK. This CDR3 spans 15 amino acids. V was shortened by 1 base and J by 0 bases, with 6 bases between the two germline ends. Here the CDR3 DNA reads TGTGCCAGCAGCCAAGGTTTGGCGAACACCGGGGAGCTGTTTTTT. The encoded protein is CASSQGLANTGELFF.

This clonotype was observed many times. The CDR3 DNA reads as TGTGCCAGCAGCTTAGGGACAGGGGGTATCCAAGAGACCCAGTACTTC. This codes for CASSLGTGGIQETQYF. This chain links TRBV7-9 with TRBJ2-5, with 10 bases identical to TRBD1. The J segment lost 1 base and the V segment lost 1 base, leaving 3 bases of the junction unmatched. In germline, CDR1 is SEHNR, CDR2 FQNEAQ (reference sequence). This CDR3 comprises 16 residues.

This clonotype was seen at least ten times. The J gene is TRBJ2-2, the V gene TRBV7-9; tentative D call: TRBD1 (5 bases). Trimming took 3 bases from V and 3 from J, leaving 8 bases between them. The CDR3 is 14 amino acids. Looked up from germline, CDR1 is SEHNR and CDR2 is FQNEAQ (reference sequence). The CDR3 coding sequence is TGTGCCAGCAGCTTGGACATCTACACCGGGGAGCTGTTTTTT. It yields the protein CASSLDIYTGELFF. The full variable domain, rest sourced from reference TRBV7-9 and TRBJ2-2, is DTGVSQNPRHKITKRGQNVTFRCDPISEHNRLYWYRQTLGQGPEFLTYFQNEAQLEKSRLLSDRFSAERPKGSFSTLEIQRTEQGDSAMYLCASSLDIYTGELFFGEGSRLTVL.

Judged by abundance, this clonotype is medium-sized. This chain connects TRBV28 to TRBJ1-1; D unresolved. V lost 2 bases and J lost 6, with 13 bases in between. The CDR3 runs to 14 residues. Looked up from germline, CDR1 is MDHEN and CDR2 is SYDVKM. Written as DNA, the CDR3 is TGTGCCAGCAGTTTAGGGCAGGATGTCGCTGAAGCTTTCTTT. It codes for CASSLGQDVAEAFF.

This chain connects TRBV20-1 to TRBJ2-2, with D unresolved. V gave up 0 bases and J gave up 4 bases, with 3 bases separating them. This CDR3 is 12 amino acids long. Germline V gene lookup returns CDR1 DFQATT and CDR2 SNEGSKA (reference sequence). The CDR3 DNA reads TGCAGTGCTAGAGACAGCACCGGGGAGCTGTTTTTT. Translation gives CSARDSTGELFF.

This clonotype was found a few times. This chain links TRBV5-4 with TRBJ2-1; TRBD1 agrees at 7 bases. Germline CDR1 and CDR2: SGHNT and YYREEE (reference sequence). Trimming cost V 4 bases and J 9 bases; bases outside gene matches: 4. The CDR3 has 12 residues. The CDR3 is CASSARGREQFF. The DNA for the CDR3 is TGTGCCAGCAGCGCAAGGGGGCGTGAGCAGTTCTTC.

By proportion, this clonotype is medium-sized. The chain joins TRBV28 to TRBJ2-3; D perhaps matches TRBD2 (6 bases). This CDR3 comprises 18 residues. CDR1 is MDHEN, CDR2 SYDVKM, per germline. The V end was cut by 1 base, the J end by 5 bases, with 22 bases between. This chain's CDR3 is CASSLSEEGTTYRDTQYF. The CDR3 region has the DNA TGTGCCAGCAGTTTATCAGAGGAGGGAACGACTTATAGAGATACGCAGTATTTT.

Details on this clonotype: A far larger clone is one nucleotide away, so this likely arose from a read error. This chain links TRBV11-1 with TRBJ1-2; D not resolved. The CDR3 is made up of 14 amino acids. The germline V gene has CDR1 SGHAT and CDR2 FQDESV (reference sequence). The CDR3 coding sequence is TGTGCCAGCAGCTTAGGGCGGACTAACCATGGCTACACCTTC. It encodes CASSLGRTNHGYTF. Combining the CDR3 with reference TRBV11-1 and TRBJ1-2 gives the whole variable domain EAEVAQSPRYKITEKSQAVAFWCDPISGHATLYWYRQILGQGPELLVQFQDESVVDDSQLPKDRFSAERLKGVDSTLKIQPAELGDSAMYLCASSLGRTNHGYTFGSGTRLTVV.